These 16 T cell receptor beta chains came from one sample sequenced in a study of shared clonotypes between healthy human individuals. Using immunoSEQ multiplex PCR, the repertoire was profiled, and TCRdb retains in-frame clones only, with some absent. This sample has about 480,000 clones, with about 79% found just once. The source material was PBMCs. The receptor set was obtained from a woman in her thirties or forties in good health. Some clones in this sample may be carry-over from other donors' samples.

This clone has at least ten counts. The genes are TRBV5-8 and TRBJ1-2, with D hard to call. Germline loops: CDR1 SGHTS, CDR2 YDEGEE. The CDR3 length is 12 residues. V was cut by 0 bases and J by 8 bases, with 8 bases left in between. The CDR3 region is CASSLEGLGYTF. The CDR3 bases are TGTGCCAGCAGCTTGGAAGGGCTCGGCTACACCTTC.

The chain uses TRBV9 and TRBJ1-5; D gene uncertain. Trimming took off 0 bases at V and 2 bases at J, with 9 bases between the two ends. Per the germline V gene, CDR1 is SGDLS and CDR2 is YYNGEE. This CDR3 comprises 15 residues. The CDR3 nucleotides read TGTGCCAGCAGCGTAGGGGGAAGGGGCAATCAGCCCCAGCATTTT. Its protein product is CASSVGGRGNQPQHF.

This clone was found a few times. V and J are TRBV18 and TRBJ1-2, with 7 bases fitting TRBD1. Germline CDR1 is KGHSH and CDR2 is LQKENI. The CDR3 loop spans 13 amino acids. J gave up 3 bases and V 6 bases, and 4 bases lay outside the gene matches. The CDR3 region has the DNA TGTGCCAGCTCTATCCAGGGGGACTATGGCTACACCTTC. It specifies CASSIQGDYGYTF.

There are a few counts of this clone. The chain has TRBV7-3 and TRBJ1-2; D gene unclear. There are 12 residues in the CDR3. Trimming removed 4 bases from V and 5 bases from J, with 8 bases in between. Germline-derived CDR1 and CDR2 are SGHTA and FQGTGA. The CDR3 loop reads CASSSKSYGYTF. CDR3 sequence (DNA): TGTGCCAGCAGCTCCAAGAGTTATGGCTACACCTTC.

This clone has just a few counts. The rearrangement joins TRBV10-3 to TRBJ2-7; D possibly uses TRBD1 or TRBD2 (5 bases each). Germline values: CDR1 ENHRY, CDR2 SYGVKD. The CDR3 runs to 15 residues. Trimming cost V 3 bases and J 0 bases, with 12 bases left between them. The CDR3 protein is CAISDWDASSYEQYF. CDR3 sequence (DNA): TGTGCCATCAGTGACTGGGACGCTAGCTCCTACGAGCAGTACTTC.

This rearrangement joins TRBV7-3 to TRBJ2-1, with a tentative D call TRBD1 (5 bases). The CDR3 is made up of 13 amino acids. Per germline, CDR1 SGHTA and CDR2 FQGTGA. V was trimmed by 3 bases and J by 6 bases, leaving 9 bases between them. CDR3 sequence reads: CASSFRQGNEQFF. The DNA of the CDR3 is TGTGCCAGCAGCTTTCGTCAGGGCAATGAGCAGTTCTTC.

CDR3 bases: TGCGCCAGCATGGCGGGGATTGCGGCCAACGTCCTGACTTTC. Translating it yields CASMAGIAANVLTF. V is TRBV5-1 and J is TRBJ2-6; possibly TRBD2 for D (6 bases). The CDR3 is made up of 14 amino acids. Trimming took 6 bases from V and 6 from J, leaving 13 bases between them. Per the germline V gene, CDR1 is SGHRS and CDR2 is YFSETQ.

This clone appeared a few times. The chain joins TRBV19 to TRBJ1-3, with unresolved D. Per germline, CDR1 LNHDA and CDR2 SQIVND (reference sequence). With 3 bases removed from V and 5 bases from J, the gap between germline ends came to 11 bases. This CDR3 has 14 amino acids. In nucleotides, the CDR3 is TGTGCCAGTAGTATGGATGGAGGGCGAAACACCATATATTTT. Amino acids: CASSMDGGRNTIYF.

In this sample, this clone turned up once. This chain connects TRBV27 to TRBJ2-1; 9 positions agree with TRBD1. J gave up 0 bases and V 2 bases, and 8 bases lay outside the gene matches. From germline, CDR1 is MNHEY and CDR2 SMNVEV (reference sequence). CDR3 length: 18 amino acids. DNA for the CDR3: TGTGCCAGCAGTTTAGCGGACAGGGGATCCTACTCCTACAATGAGCAGTTCTTC. Its translation is CASSLADRGSYSYNEQFF.

This clone turned up a few times. This sample also contains other DNA sequences that code for the same CDR3. The genes are TRBV7-9 and TRBJ2-3, with D tentatively TRBD2 (5 bases). Germline V lookup: CDR1 SEHNR, CDR2 FQNEAQ (reference sequence). The CDR3 has 15 amino acids. The V gene lost 2 bases and the J gene lost 6 bases, with 15 bases spanning the gap. CDR3 nucleotide sequence: TGTGCCAGCAGCTTACCGGCCGGAGGAGCGGATACGCAGTATTTT. The encoded protein is CASSLPAGGADTQYF.

This clone was detected only a few times. The chain is built from TRBV7-2 and TRBJ1-2; D gene unclear. CDR3 size: 13 residues. With 6 bases removed from V and 8 bases from J, the gap between germline ends came to 16 bases. The V gene's germline CDR1 is SGHTA and CDR2 FQGNSA. The CDR3, as DNA: TGTGCCAGCAGTTTAAACCCGACACTGGGCTACACCTTC. It yields the protein CASSLNPTLGYTF. Variable domain in full (rest from reference TRBV7-2 and TRBJ1-2): GAGVSQSPSNKVTEKGKDVELRCDPISGHTALYWYRQSLGQGLEFLIYFQGNSAPDKSGLPSDRFSAERTGGSVSTLTIQRTQQEDSAVYLCASSLNPTLGYTFGSGTRLTVV.

V usage is TRBV25-1 and J usage is TRBJ2-1; the D is unclear. From germline, CDR1 is MGHDK and CDR2 SYGVNS. The CDR3 is made up of 15 amino acids. Trimming removed 4 bases from V and 0 bases from J, with 10 bases in between. As DNA, the CDR3 is TGTGCCAGCAGTGGGATCCGTAGCTCCTACAATGAGCAGTTCTTC. This sequence encodes CASSGIRSSYNEQFF.

V and J are TRBV7-9 and TRBJ1-2, with TRBD1 matching 10 bases. The CDR3 is 16 residues long. V gave up 5 bases and J gave up 2 bases; unmatched junction bases: 8. Germline loops: CDR1 SEHNR, CDR2 FQNEAQ (reference sequence). The CDR3 reads CASSPGQGHINYGYTF. The CDR3 DNA sequence: TGTGCCAGCAGCCCGGGACAGGGGCATATAAACTATGGCTACACCTTC.

Remarks on this clone: At the DNA level, this CDR3 is encoded by other sequences in the same sample as well. The V call is TRBV7-2, the J call TRBJ2-3; the D is unclear. CDR3 length equals 12 residues. Germline lookup yields CDR1 SGHTA and CDR2 FQGNSA. The V and J ends lost 4 bases and 6 bases respectively, with 8 bases between them. The CDR3 sequence: CASSSASDTQYF. CDR3 DNA: TGTGCCAGCAGCTCCGCGTCGGATACGCAGTATTTT.

The V and J genes are TRBV30 and TRBJ1-2; D is possibly TRBD1 (5 bases). Germline loops: CDR1 GTSNPN, CDR2 SVGIG (reference sequence). The V and J ends lost 0 bases and 8 bases respectively, with 13 bases between them. This CDR3 is built from 13 residues. The CDR3 loop is CAWSVLLGVGYTF. CDR3 coding DNA: TGTGCCTGGAGTGTACTATTAGGGGTCGGCTACACCTTC.

CDR3 loop: CASRGTSSNQPQHF. DNA for the CDR3: TGTGCCAGCAGAGGGACTTCTAGCAATCAGCCCCAGCATTTT. The V gene is TRBV2, the J gene TRBJ1-5; D possibly corresponds to TRBD1 (5 bases). Germline V lookup: CDR1 SNHLY, CDR2 FYNNEI. V was shortened by 6 bases and J by 0 bases, with 9 bases between the two germline ends. The CDR3 is 14 residues long.